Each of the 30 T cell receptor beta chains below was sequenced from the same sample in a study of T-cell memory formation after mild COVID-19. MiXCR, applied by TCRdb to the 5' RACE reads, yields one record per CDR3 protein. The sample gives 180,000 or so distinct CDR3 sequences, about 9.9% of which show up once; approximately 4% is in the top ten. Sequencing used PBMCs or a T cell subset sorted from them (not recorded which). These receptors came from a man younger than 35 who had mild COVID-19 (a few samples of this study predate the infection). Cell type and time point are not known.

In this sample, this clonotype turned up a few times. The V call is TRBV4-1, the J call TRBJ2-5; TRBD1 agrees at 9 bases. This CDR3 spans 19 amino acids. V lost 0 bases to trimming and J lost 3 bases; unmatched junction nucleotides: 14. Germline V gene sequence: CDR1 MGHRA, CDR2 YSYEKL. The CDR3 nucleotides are TGCGCCAGCAGCCAAGATTTTTTGTTTGGGACAGGGATCGAAGAGACCCAGTACTTC. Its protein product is CASSQDFLFGTGIEETQYF.

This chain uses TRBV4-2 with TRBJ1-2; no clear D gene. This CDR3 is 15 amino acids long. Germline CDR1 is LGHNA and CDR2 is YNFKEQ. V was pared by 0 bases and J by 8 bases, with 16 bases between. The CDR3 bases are TGTGCCAGCAGCCAAGATCCCAGGTACGGGGTCGGCTACACCTTC. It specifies CASSQDPRYGVGYTF.

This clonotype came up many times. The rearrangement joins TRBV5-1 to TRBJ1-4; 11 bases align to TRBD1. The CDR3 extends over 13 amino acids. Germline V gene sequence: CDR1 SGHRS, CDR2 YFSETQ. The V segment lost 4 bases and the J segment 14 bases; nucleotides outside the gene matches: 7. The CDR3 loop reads CASSDGQGARLFF. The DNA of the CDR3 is TGCGCCAGCAGCGACGGACAGGGGGCTCGCCTGTTTTTT.

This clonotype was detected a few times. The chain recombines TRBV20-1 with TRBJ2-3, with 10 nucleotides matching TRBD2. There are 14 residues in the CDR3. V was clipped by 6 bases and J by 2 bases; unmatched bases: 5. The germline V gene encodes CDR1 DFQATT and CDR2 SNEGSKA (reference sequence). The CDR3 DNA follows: TGCAGTGCCGATAGCGGGGGGAACACAGATACGCAGTATTTT. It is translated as CSADSGGNTDTQYF.

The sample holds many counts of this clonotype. CDR3 amino acids: CASSQDVRQREETQYF. CDR3 in DNA: TGCGCCAGCAGCCAAGACGTTCGGCAAAGGGAAGAGACCCAGTACTTC. The chain joins TRBV4-1 to TRBJ2-5; D unresolved. Germline V gene data show CDR1 as MGHRA and CDR2 as YSYEKL. Trimming removed 0 bases at V and 3 bases at J, with 14 bases between. There are 16 residues in the CDR3.

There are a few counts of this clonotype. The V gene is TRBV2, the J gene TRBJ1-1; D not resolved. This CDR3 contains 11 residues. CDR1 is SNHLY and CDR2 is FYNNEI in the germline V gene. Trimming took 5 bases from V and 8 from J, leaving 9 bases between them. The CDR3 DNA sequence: TGTGCCAGCAGTCTAAGCGTAGAAGCTTTCTTT. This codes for CASSLSVEAFF. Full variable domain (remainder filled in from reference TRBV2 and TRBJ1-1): EPEVTQTPSHQVTQMGQEVILRCVPISNHLYFYWYRQILGQKVEFLVSFYNNEISEKSEIFDDQFSVERPDGSNFTLKIRSTKLEDSAMYFCASSLSVEAFFGQGTRLTVV.

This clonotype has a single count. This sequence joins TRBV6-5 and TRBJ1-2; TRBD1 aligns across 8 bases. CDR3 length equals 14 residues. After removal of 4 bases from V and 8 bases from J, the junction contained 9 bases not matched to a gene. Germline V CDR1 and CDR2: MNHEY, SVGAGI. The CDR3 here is CASSSLYTGGGYTF. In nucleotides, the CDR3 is TGTGCCAGCAGTTCCCTCTATACAGGGGGGGGCTACACCTTC.

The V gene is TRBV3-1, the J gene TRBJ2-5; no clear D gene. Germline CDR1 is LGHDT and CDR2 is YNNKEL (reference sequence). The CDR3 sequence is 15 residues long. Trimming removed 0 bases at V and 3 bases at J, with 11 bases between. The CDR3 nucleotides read TGTGCCAGCAGCCAAGATCCGCAGGTTAAAGAGACCCAGTACTTC. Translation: CASSQDPQVKETQYF.

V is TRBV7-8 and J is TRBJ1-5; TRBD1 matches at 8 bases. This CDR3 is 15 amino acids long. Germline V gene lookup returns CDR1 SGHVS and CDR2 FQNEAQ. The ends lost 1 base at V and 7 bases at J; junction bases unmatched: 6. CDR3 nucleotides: TGTGCCAGCAGCTTAGGACGGACAGGGAACCAGCCCCAGCATTTT. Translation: CASSLGRTGNQPQHF.

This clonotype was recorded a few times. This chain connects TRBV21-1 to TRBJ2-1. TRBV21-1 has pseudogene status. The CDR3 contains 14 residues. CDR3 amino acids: CASSHTTSYNEQFF. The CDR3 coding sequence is TGTGCCAGCTCACACACCACCTCCTACAATGAGCAGTTCTTC.

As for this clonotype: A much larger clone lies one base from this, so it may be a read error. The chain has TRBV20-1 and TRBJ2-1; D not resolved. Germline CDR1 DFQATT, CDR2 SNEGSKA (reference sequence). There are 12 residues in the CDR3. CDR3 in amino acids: CSATQEYNEQVF. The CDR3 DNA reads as TGCAGTGCAACTCAGGAGTACAATGAGCAGGTCTTC.

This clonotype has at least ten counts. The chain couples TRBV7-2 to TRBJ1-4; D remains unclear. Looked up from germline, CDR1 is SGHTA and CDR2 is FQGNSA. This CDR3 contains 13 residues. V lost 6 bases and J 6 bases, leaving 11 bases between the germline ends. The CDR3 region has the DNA TGTGCCAGCAGACGTGGTTCGGATGAAAAACTGTTTTTT. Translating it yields CASRRGSDEKLFF.

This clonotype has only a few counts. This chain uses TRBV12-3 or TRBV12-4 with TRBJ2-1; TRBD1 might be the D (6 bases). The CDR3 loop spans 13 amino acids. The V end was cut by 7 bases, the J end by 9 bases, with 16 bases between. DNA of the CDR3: TGTGCCAGCACCCCAGGGGCAGGAATTGAGCAGTTCTTC. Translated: CASTPGAGIEQFF.

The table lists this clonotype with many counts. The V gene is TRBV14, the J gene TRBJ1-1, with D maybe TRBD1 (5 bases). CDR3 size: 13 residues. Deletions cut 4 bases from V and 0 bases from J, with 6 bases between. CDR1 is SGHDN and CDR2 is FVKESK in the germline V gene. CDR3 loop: CASSRDLNTEAFF. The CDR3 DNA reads TGTGCCAGCAGCCGGGACCTGAACACTGAAGCTTTCTTT.

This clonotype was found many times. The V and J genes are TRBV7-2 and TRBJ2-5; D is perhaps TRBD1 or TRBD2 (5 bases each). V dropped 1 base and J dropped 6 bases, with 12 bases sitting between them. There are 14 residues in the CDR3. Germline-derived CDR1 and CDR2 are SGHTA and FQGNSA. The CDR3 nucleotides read TGTGCCAGCAGCTTAGATCGGGGCACGAAGACCCAGTACTTC. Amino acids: CASSLDRGTKTQYF.

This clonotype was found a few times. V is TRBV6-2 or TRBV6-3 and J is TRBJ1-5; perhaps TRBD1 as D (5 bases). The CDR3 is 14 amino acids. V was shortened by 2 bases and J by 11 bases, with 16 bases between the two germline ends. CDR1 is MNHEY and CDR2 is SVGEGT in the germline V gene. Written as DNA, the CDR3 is TGTGCCAGCAGTTACCGGCCTACTGGGGGATCCCAGCATTTT. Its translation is CASSYRPTGGSQHF.

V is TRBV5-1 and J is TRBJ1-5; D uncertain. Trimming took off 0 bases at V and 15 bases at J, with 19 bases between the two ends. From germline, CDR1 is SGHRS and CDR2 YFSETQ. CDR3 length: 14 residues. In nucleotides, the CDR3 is TGCGCCAGCAGCTTGGGTCCCGTGAGTCGTGCGTGGCATTTT. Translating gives CASSLGPVSRAWHF.

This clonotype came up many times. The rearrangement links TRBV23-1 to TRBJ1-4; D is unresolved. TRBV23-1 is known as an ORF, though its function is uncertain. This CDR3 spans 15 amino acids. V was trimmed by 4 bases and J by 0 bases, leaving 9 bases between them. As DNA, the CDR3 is TGCGCCAGCAGTCCCCGAGGACCAACTAATGAAAAACTGTTTTTT. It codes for CASSPRGPTNEKLFF.

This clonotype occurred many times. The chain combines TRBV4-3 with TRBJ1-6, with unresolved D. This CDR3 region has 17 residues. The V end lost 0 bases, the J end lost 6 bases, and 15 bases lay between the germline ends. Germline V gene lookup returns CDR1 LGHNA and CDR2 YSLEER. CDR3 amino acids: CASSQDPRERSNSPLHF. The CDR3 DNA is TGCGCCAGCAGCCAAGACCCCCGGGAACGGAGTAATTCACCCCTCCACTTT.

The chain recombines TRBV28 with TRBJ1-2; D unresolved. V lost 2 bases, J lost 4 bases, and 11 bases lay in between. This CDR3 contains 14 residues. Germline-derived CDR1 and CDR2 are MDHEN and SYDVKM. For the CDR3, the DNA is TGTGCCAGCAGTTTAATCGGAGACTTCTATGGCTACACCTTC. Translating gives CASSLIGDFYGYTF.

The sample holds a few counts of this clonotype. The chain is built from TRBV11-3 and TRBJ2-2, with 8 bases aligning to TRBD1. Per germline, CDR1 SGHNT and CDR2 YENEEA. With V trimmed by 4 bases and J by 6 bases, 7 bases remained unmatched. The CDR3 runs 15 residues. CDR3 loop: CASSWTGLRSGELFF. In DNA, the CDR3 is TGTGCCAGCAGCTGGACAGGGCTTAGGTCCGGGGAGCTGTTTTTT.

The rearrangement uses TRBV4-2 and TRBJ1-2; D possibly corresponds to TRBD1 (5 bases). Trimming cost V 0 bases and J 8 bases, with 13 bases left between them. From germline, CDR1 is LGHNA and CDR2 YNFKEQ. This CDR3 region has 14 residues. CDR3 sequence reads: CASSQERGLGGYTF. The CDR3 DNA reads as TGTGCCAGCAGCCAAGAAAGGGGTTTAGGGGGCTACACCTTC.

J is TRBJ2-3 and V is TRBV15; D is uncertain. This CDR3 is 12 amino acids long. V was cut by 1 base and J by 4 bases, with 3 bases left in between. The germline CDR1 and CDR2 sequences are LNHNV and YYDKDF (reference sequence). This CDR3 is CATSRGPDTQYF. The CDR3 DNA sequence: TGTGCCACCAGCAGAGGACCAGATACGCAGTATTTT.

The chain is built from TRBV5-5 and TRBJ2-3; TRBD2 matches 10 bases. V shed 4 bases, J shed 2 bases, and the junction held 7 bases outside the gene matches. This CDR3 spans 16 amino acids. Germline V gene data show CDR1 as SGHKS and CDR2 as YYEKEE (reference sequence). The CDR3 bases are TGTGCCAGCAGCCAGAGCGGGGGGGTTTACACAGATACGCAGTATTTT. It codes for CASSQSGGVYTDTQYF.

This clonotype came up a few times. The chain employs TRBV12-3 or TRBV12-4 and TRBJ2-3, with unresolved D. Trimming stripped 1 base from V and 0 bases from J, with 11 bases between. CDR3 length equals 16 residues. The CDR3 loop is CASSLEELKSTDTQYF. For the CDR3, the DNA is TGTGCCAGCAGTTTAGAGGAACTCAAGAGCACAGATACGCAGTATTTT.

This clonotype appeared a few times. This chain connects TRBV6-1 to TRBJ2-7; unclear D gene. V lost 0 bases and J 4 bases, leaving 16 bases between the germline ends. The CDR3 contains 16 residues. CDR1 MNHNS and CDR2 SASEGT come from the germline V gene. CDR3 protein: CASSEAPPPLGYEQYF. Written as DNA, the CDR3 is TGTGCCAGCAGTGAAGCTCCCCCGCCTCTCGGTTACGAGCAGTACTTC.

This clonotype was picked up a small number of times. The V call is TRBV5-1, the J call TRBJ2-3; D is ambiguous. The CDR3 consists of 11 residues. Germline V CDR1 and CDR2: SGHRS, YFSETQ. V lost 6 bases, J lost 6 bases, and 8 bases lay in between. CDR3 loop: CASTDGDTQYF. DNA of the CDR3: TGCGCCAGCACGGATGGGGATACGCAGTATTTT.

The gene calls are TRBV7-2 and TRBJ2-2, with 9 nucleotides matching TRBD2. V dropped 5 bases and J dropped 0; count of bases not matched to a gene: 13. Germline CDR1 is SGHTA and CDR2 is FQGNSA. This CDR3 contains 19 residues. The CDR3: CASSRAGLAGTTNTGELFF. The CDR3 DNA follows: TGTGCCAGCAGCAGAGCGGGGCTAGCGGGGACAACGAACACCGGGGAGCTGTTTTTT.

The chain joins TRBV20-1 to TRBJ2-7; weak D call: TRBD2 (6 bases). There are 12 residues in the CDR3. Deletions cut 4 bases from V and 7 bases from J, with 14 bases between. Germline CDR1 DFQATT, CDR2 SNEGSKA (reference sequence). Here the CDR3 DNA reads TGCAGTGCTATGCGCGGGGCTGAGGAGCAGTACGTC. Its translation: CSAMRGAEEQYV.

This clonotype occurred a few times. CDR3 sequence: CASSSGDSLKGGYTF. DNA for the CDR3: TGTGCCAGCAGTTCCGGTGACAGCCTAAAGGGGGGCTACACCTTC. The chain couples TRBV27 to TRBJ1-2; maybe TRBD1 (5 bases). The CDR3 is made up of 15 amino acids. Germline values: CDR1 MNHEY, CDR2 SMNVEV (reference sequence). V gave up 4 bases and J gave up 8 bases, with 20 bases separating them.